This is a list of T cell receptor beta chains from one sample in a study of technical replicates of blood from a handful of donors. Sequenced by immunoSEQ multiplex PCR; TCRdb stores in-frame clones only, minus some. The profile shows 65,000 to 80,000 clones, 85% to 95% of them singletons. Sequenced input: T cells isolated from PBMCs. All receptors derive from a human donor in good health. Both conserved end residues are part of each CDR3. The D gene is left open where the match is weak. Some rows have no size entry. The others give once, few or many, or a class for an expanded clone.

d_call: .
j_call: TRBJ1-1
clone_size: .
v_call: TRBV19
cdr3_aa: CASRTGTFTEAFF
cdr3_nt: TGTGCCAGTAGAACAGGTACGTTCACTGAAGCTTTCTTT

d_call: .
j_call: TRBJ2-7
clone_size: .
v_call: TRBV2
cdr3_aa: CASSERQTYEQYF
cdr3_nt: TGTGCCAGCAGTGAACGGCAGACTTACGAGCAGTACTTC

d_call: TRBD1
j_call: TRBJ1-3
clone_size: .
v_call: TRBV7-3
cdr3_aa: CASSPLGDRCSHTIYF
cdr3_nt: TGTGCCAGTTCTCCTCTCGGGGACAGGTGTAGCCACACCATATATTTT

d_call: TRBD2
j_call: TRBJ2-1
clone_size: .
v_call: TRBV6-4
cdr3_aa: CASSDSASGRYNEQFF
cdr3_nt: TGTGCCAGCAGTGACTCAGCTAGCGGGAGGTACAATGAGCAGTTCTTC

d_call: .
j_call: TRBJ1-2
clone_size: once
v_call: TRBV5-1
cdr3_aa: CASSLGQGPNYGYTF
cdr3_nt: TGCGCCAGCAGCTTGGGGCAGGGCCCTAACTATGGCTACACCTTC

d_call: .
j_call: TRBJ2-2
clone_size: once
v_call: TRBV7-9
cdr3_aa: CASSLLVNTGELFF
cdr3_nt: TGTGCCAGCAGCTTACTTGTCAACACCGGGGAGCTGTTTTTT

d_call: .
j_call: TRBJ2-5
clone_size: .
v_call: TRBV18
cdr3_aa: CASSDEAAQETQYF
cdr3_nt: TGTGCCAGCTCTGACGAGGCTGCCCAAGAGACCCAGTACTTC

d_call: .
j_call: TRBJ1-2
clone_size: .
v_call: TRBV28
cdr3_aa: CASSLLAGPNGVNYGYTF
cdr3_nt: TGTGCCAGCAGTTTACTTGCAGGGCCCAATGGGGTTAACTATGGCTACACCTTC

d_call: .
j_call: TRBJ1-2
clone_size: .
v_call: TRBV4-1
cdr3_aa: CASSPAAGVHYGYTF
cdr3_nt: TGCGCCAGCAGCCCGGCCGCCGGGGTTCATTATGGCTACACCTTC

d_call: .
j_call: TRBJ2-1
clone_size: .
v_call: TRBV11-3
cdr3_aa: CASSSDSFIYNEQFF
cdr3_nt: TGTGCCAGCAGCTCGGACAGTTTCATCTACAATGAGCAGTTCTTC

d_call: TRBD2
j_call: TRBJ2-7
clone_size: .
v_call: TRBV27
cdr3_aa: CASSPAAAGGPEQYF
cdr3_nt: TGTGCCAGCAGCCCTGCGGCAGCGGGAGGGCCGGAGCAGTACTTC

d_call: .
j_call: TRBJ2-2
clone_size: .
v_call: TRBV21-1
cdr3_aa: CASRILAGGPHGELFF
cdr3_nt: TGTGCCAGCAGGATCCTAGCGGGGGGGCCGCACGGGGAGCTGTTTTTT

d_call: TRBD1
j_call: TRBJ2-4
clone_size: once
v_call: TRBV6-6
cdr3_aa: CASSDRVSAKNIQYF
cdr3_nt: TGTGCCAGCAGCGACAGGGTATCAGCCAAAAACATTCAGTACTTC

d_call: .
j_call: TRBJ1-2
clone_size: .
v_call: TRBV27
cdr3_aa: CASSPLWAAHYGYTF
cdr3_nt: TGTGCCAGCAGTCCGCTTTGGGCAGCCCACTATGGCTACACCTTC

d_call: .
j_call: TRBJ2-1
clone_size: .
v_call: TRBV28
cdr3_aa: CASSSYNEQFF
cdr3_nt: TGTGCCAGCAGTTCTTACAATGAGCAGTTCTTC

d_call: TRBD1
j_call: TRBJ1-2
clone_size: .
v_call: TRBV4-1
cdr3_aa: CASSQPGTESTYGYTF
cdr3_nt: TGCGCCAGCAGCCAACCCGGGACAGAGTCAACCTATGGCTACACCTTC

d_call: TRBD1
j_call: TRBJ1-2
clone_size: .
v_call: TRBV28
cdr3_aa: CASSRGTVYGYTF
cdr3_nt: TGTGCCAGCAGCCGGGGGACAGTTTATGGCTACACCTTC

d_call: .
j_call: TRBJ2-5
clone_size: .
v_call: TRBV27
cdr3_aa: CASSSIPGVSSKETQYF
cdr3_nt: TGTGCCAGCAGTTCCATCCCAGGGGTCAGCTCCAAAGAGACCCAGTACTTC

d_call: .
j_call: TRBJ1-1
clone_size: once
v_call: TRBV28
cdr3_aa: CASNLRVGGTEAFF
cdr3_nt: TGTGCCAGCAATCTCAGGGTCGGCGGAACTGAAGCTTTCTTT

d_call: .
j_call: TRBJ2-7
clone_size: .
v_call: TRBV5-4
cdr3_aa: CASRGMGGQSYEQYF
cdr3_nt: TGTGCCAGCAGAGGGATGGGGGGACAGTCCTACGAGCAGTACTTC